A selection of T cell receptor beta chains follows, all from one sample in a study of graft-versus-host responses after intestinal transplantation. Sequencing used immunoSEQ multiplex PCR; TCRdb keeps in-frame clones, though not all of them. The sample lists approximately 54,000 clones, roughly 80% seen once, with 0.45% to 0.55% in the top ten. Their target antigens are unknown. Specimen: unstimulated CD4+ T cells sorted from spleen or lymph node cells, collected before transplant. These receptors all stem from a human donor who was the organ donor for an intestinal transplant. Each CDR3 is given with its conserved first and last residue. A D gene is named only where the DNA matches it firmly. For some rows the clone size is stated as once, few or many, or as a class when expanded; others skip it.

d_call clone_size j_call v_call cdr3_nt cdr3_aa
. . TRBJ1-2 TRBV12-5 TGTGCTAGTGGTTTCAATAACTATGGCTACACCTTC CASGFNNYGYTF
. . TRBJ2-2 TRBV5-1 TGCGCCAGCAGCCTCAGGGGTGGGGATACCGGGGAGCTGTTTTTT CASSLRGGDTGELFF
TRBD2 few TRBJ2-5 TRBV6-5 TGTGCCAGCAAAAGGGCGGGAGAGGGGGAGACCCAGTACTTC CASKRAGEGETQYF
. . TRBJ1-3 TRBV4-2 TGTGCCAGCAGCCGAACAGGGACCGCTGGAAACACCATATATTTT CASSRTGTAGNTIYF
. . TRBJ1-3 TRBV7-8 TGTGCCAGCAGCTTCGGGGGGTATGGTGGAAACACCATATATTTT CASSFGGYGGNTIYF
. . TRBJ2-3 TRBV6-5 TGTGCCAGCAGTTACACGGGCTACACAGATACGCAGTATTTT CASSYTGYTDTQYF
. . TRBJ1-1 TRBV11-2 TGTGCCAGCAGTCGTCAGCCGAACACTGAAGCTTTCTTT CASSRQPNTEAFF
. few TRBJ2-3 TRBV5-5 TGTGCCAGCAGCTTGAGGCTCTCGGGACACACAGATACGCAGTATTTT CASSLRLSGHTDTQYF
TRBD2 . TRBJ2-7 TRBV11-2 TGTGCCAGCAGCTTGTGGGGACTAGCGGGGGGGCCCTCCTACGAGCAGTACTTC CASSLWGLAGGPSYEQYF
. . TRBJ1-1 TRBV6-1 TGTGCCAGCCTACTAGGACGGGGGACTGAAGCTTTCTTT CASLLGRGTEAFF
TRBD1 . TRBJ1-1 TRBV29-1 TGCAGCGTTGGCCAAAGACAGGGCACTGAAGCTTTCTTT CSVGQRQGTEAFF
. . TRBJ2-1 TRBV29-1 TGCAGCGTCCCGGTGATTCGATACAATGAGCAGTTCTTC CSVPVIRYNEQFF
TRBD2 once TRBJ2-3 TRBV18 TGTGCCAGCTCACGGACTAGCGGGAGGCTAGATACGCAGTATTTT CASSRTSGRLDTQYF
. . TRBJ2-7 TRBV6-5 TGTGCCAGCAGTTTGGGGGACACACTTTACTTC CASSLGDTLYF
. . TRBJ2-5 TRBV10-3 TGTGCCATCATGAGAGAGACCCAGTACTTC CAIMRETQYF
. once TRBJ1-2 TRBV30 TGTGCCTGGAGCCAAAGGGCCGGTTATGGCTACACCTTC CAWSQRAGYGYTF
TRBD1 . TRBJ1-5 TRBV19 TGTGCCAGTAGTCGCAAACAGGGGATCCCCACCAATCAGCCCCAGCATTTT CASSRKQGIPTNQPQHF
. . TRBJ1-2 TRBV11-2 TGTGCCAGCAGCTTAGATAGGGGGAACTATGGCTACACCTTC CASSLDRGNYGYTF
. . TRBJ2-3 TRBV9 TGTGCCAGCAGCGTAGGGACTAGCACAGATACGCAGTATTTT CASSVGTSTDTQYF
TRBD1 once TRBJ2-2 TRBV5-1 TGCGCCAGCAGTCCCGGGACAGCGAACACCGGGGAGCTGTTTTTT CASSPGTANTGELFF
TRBD1 . TRBJ2-7 TRBV19 TGTGCCAGTAGTATCGGGACAGCCTACGAGCAGTACTTC CASSIGTAYEQYF
. once TRBJ2-1 TRBV19 TGTGCCAGTAGTATATATCACACCGACGGTAAGCAGTTCTTC CASSIYHTDGKQFF
TRBD1 . TRBJ2-3 TRBV7-8 TGTGCCAGCAGCTGGACAGGGGATACGCAGTATTTT CASSWTGDTQYF
TRBD1 . TRBJ2-5 TRBV5-6 TGTGCCAGCAGCTTGGTTGAGAGAACAGGGGCCGCCGCAGAGACCCAGTACTTC CASSLVERTGAAAETQYF
. . TRBJ1-5 TRBV19 TGTGCCAGTAGTAGCAATCAGCCCCAGCATTTT CASSSNQPQHF
TRBD1 few TRBJ2-7 TRBV4-1 TGCGCCAGCAGTCGGGCCGGGACAGAGACCTACGAGCAGTACTTC CASSRAGTETYEQYF
. few TRBJ2-7 TRBV11-2 TGTGCCAGCAGCTGGGGCCCCCGGAGCTACGAGCAGTACTTC CASSWGPRSYEQYF
TRBD2 . TRBJ2-3 TRBV2 TGTGCCAGCAGTCCTAGGGGACTAGCTACGGATACGCAGTATTTT CASSPRGLATDTQYF
TRBD1 . TRBJ2-3 TRBV27 TGTGCCAGCAGCCTCACAGGGGTGGAGAGCACAGATACGCAGTATTTT CASSLTGVESTDTQYF
. . TRBJ1-6 TRBV7-2 TGTGCCAGCAGCTTAGCGCGGGGTAGCTCCTATAATTCACCCCTCCACTTT CASSLARGSSYNSPLHF
. . TRBJ2-3 TRBV10-3 TGTGCCATCAGTGAGTCGGGGAATACGCAGTATTTT CAISESGNTQYF
. . TRBJ2-5 TRBV6-5 TGTGCCAGCAGTTACAGGGACCAAGAGACCCAGTACTTC CASSYRDQETQYF
. . TRBJ2-3 TRBV25-1 TGTGCCAGCGGGACAACAGATACGCAGTATTTT CASGTTDTQYF
TRBD1 . TRBJ2-5 TRBV9 TGTGCCAGCAGCACAGTTACGGGACAGCAAGAGACCCAGTACTTC CASSTVTGQQETQYF
. once TRBJ2-1 TRBV15 TGTGCCACCAGCACTCCAGCGGGTTGGGACAATGAGCAGTTCTTC CATSTPAGWDNEQFF
. once TRBJ1-1 TRBV7-9 TGTGCCAGCAGCCCAATAGTGGCCAAGGGTGAAGCTTTCTTT CASSPIVAKGEAFF
. . TRBJ1-2 TRBV7-2 TGTGCCAGCAGCTTAAGGGTCAGGTCCAACTATGGCTACACCTTC CASSLRVRSNYGYTF
. . TRBJ1-1 TRBV30 TGTGCCTGGGGGGTCCGAGGAGACACTGAAGCTTTCTTT CAWGVRGDTEAFF
. . TRBJ2-2 TRBV19 TGTGCCAGTAGTATAGGAGGACTGAACACCGGGGAGCTGTTTTTT CASSIGGLNTGELFF
TRBD2 . TRBJ2-7 TRBV5-5 TGTGCCAGCAGCTTGGGACTAGCCTCCTACGAGCAGTACTTC CASSLGLASYEQYF
TRBD1 . TRBJ1-2 TRBV18 TGTGCCAGCTCACCTGACAGGGACTATGGCTACACCTTC CASSPDRDYGYTF
. . TRBJ2-7 TRBV7-2 TGTGCCAGCAGCTTAAGTGTCCGCTCCTACGAGCAGTACTTC CASSLSVRSYEQYF
. . TRBJ1-3 TRBV6-6 TGTGCCAGCAGACAACAGAGAGCTGGAAACACCATATATTTT CASRQQRAGNTIYF
. . TRBJ1-2 TRBV20-1 TGCAGTGCTAAAGGGGATGGCTACACCTTC CSAKGDGYTF
. . TRBJ2-6 TRBV5-8 TGTGCCAGCAGCCGCCTTCAGGGCTCTGGGGCCAACGTCCTGACTTTC CASSRLQGSGANVLTF
. . TRBJ2-1 TRBV23-1 TGTGCCAGCAGTCAAAGGAGCCGGGGAGTGAATGAGCAGTTCTTC CASSQRSRGVNEQFF
TRBD1 . TRBJ1-1 TRBV10-1 TGCGCCAGCAGTGTGAACAGGGGAAGGACTGAAGCTTTCTTT CASSVNRGRTEAFF
. . TRBJ2-3 TRBV5-1 TGCGCCAGCAGCTTGGCCCAAGATACGCAGTATTTT CASSLAQDTQYF
TRBD1 once TRBJ1-5 TRBV27 TGTGCCAGCAGTAGATACAGGGGGGATCAGCCCCAGCATTTT CASSRYRGDQPQHF
. . TRBJ1-2 TRBV2 TGTGCCAGCAGTGAAGGGTGGGGCTATGGCTACACCTTC CASSEGWGYGYTF
TRBD1 . TRBJ2-4 TRBV7-2 TGTGCCAGCAGCTTGCGAGGGACAGGGGGCACAAACATTCAGTACTTC CASSLRGTGGTNIQYF
TRBD1 . TRBJ2-2 TRBV10-3 TGTGCCATCAGGAAAGACAGGGGGGTCTCCGGGGAGCTGTTTTTT CAIRKDRGVSGELFF
. few TRBJ1-2 TRBV6-1 TGTGCCAGCAGTGAAGCGGCCGGGGGCTACACCTTC CASSEAAGGYTF
TRBD2 . TRBJ2-1 TRBV10-2 TGCGCCAGCGATCCGGGAGGGCCGGGGTCCTACAATGAGCAGTTCTTC CASDPGGPGSYNEQFF
TRBD1 . TRBJ1-1 TRBV9 TGTGCCAGCAGCGCCCAGGGGGCGAACACTGAAGCTTTCTTT CASSAQGANTEAFF
. . TRBJ1-2 TRBV7-2 TGTGCCAGCAGCTTAAGGGCCCTCGATGGCTACACCTTC CASSLRALDGYTF
. . TRBJ2-7 TRBV5-1 TGCGCCAGCAGCCTCACCTACGAGCAGTACTTC CASSLTYEQYF
TRBD1 . TRBJ2-7 TRBV27 TGTGCCAGCAGTAAGCAGGGACAGGGGGGCTACGAGCAGTACTTC CASSKQGQGGYEQYF
. . TRBJ2-7 TRBV6-5 TGTGCCAGCAGTTACGGGGCCTCCTACGAGCAGTACTTC CASSYGASYEQYF